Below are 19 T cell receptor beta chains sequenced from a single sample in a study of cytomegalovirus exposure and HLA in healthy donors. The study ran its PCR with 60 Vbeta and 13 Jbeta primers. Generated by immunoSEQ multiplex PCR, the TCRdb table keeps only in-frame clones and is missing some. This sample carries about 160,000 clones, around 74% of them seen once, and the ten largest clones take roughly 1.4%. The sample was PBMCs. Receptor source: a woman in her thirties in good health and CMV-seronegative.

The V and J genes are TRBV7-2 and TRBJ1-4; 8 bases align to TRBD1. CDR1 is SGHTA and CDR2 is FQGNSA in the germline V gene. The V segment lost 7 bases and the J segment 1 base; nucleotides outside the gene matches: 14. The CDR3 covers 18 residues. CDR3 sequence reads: CASNYDRGAGQTNEKLFF. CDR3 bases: TGTGCCAGCAACTATGACAGGGGAGCGGGACAAACTAATGAAAAACTGTTTTTT.

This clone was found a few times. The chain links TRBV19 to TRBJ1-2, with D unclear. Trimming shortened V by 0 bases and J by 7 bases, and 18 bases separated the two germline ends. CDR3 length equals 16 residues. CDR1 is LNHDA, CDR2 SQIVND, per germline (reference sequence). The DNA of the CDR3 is TGTGCCAGTAGTATAGATCAATGGTCCTTTGGCTCTGGCTACACCTTC. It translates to CASSIDQWSFGSGYTF.

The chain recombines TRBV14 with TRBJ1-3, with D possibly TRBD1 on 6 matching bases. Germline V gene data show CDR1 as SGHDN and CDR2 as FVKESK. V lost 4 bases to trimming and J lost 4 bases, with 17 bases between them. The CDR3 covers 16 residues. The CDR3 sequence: CASSPLFTGTGNTIYF. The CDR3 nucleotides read TGTGCCAGCAGCCCTTTGTTCACAGGGACCGGAAACACCATATATTTT.

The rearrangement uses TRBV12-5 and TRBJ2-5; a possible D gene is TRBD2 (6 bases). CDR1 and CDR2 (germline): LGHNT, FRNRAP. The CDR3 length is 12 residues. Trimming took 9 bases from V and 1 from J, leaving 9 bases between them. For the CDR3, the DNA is TGTGCTAGCGGGGGAATCCAAGAGACCCAGTACTTC. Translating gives CASGGIQETQYF. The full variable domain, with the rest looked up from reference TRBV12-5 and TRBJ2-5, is DARVTQTPRHKVTEMGQEVTMRCQPILGHNTVFWYRQTMMQGLELLAYFRNRAPLDDSGMPKDRFSAEMPDATLATLKIQPSEPRDSAVYFCASGGIQETQYFGPGTRLLVL.

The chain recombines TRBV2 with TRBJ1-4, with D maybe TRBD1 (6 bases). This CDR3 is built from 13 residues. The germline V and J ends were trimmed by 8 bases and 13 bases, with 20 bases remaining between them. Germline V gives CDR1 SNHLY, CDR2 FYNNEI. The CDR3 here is CASGRDTGVALFF. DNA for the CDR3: TGTGCCAGCGGCCGGGACACCGGAGTTGCACTGTTTTTT.

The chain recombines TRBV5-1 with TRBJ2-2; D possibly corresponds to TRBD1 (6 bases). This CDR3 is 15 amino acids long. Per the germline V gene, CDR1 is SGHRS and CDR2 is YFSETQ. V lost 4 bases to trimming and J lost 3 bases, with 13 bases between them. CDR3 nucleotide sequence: TGCGCCAGCAGCCCGCAGGGGCCCGACACCGGGGAGCTGTTTTTT. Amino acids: CASSPQGPDTGELFF.

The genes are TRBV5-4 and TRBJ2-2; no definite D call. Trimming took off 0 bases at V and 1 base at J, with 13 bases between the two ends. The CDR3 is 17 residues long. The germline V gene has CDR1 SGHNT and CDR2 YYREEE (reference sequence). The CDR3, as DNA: TGTGCCAGCAGCTTGGCTCGCCCTCTAGGGAACACCGGGGAGCTGTTTTTT. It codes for CASSLARPLGNTGELFF.

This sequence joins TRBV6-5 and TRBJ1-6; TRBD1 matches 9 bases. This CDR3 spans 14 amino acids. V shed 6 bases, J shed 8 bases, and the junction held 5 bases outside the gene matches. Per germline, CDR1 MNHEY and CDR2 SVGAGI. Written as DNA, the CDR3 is TGTGCCAGCAGGCGGGACAGGGAATATTCACCCCTCCACTTT. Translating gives CASRRDREYSPLHF.

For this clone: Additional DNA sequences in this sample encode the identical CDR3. CDR3 DNA sequence: TGTGCCAGCAGTTTCGGACAGGGAAGTAACTATGGCTACACCTTC. Its protein product is CASSFGQGSNYGYTF. This chain connects TRBV27 to TRBJ1-2; 8 bases match TRBD1. With V trimmed by 3 bases and J by 1 base, 4 bases remained unmatched. This CDR3 region has 15 residues. CDR1 is MNHEY and CDR2 is SMNVEV in the germline V gene (reference sequence).

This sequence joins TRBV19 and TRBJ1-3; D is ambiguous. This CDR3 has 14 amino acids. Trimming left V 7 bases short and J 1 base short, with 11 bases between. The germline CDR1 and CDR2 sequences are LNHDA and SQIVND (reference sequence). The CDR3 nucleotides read TGTGCCAGTAAGGGAGTGGAGTCTGGAAACACCATATATTTT. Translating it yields CASKGVESGNTIYF.

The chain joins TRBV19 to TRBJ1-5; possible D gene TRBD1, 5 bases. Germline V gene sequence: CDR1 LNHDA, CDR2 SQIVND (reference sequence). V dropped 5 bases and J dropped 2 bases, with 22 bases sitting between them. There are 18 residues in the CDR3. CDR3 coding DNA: TGTGCCAGTAGTCCCCGCCGGGACTCCCTTGGGGGCAATCAGCCCCAGCATTTT. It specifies CASSPRRDSLGGNQPQHF.

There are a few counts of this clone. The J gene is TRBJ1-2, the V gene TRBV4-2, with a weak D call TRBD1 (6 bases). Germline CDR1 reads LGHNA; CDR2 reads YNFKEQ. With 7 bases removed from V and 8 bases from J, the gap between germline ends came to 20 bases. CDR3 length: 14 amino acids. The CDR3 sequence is CASNLRLQGNGYTF. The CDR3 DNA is TGTGCCAGCAACCTTAGGCTACAGGGAAACGGCTACACCTTC.

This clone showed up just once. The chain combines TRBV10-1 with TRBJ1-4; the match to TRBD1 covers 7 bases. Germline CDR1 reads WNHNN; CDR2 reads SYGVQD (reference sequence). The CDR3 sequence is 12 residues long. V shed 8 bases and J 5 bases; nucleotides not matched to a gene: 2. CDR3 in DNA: TGCGCCAGCTCAGGGGGAAATGAAAAACTGTTTTTT. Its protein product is CASSGGNEKLFF.

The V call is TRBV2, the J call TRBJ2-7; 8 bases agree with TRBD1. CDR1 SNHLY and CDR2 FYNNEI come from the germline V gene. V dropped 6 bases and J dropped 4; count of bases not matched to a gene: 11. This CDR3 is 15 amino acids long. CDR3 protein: CASRERTGPLYEQYF. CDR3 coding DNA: TGTGCCAGCAGGGAACGGACAGGGCCCCTGTACGAGCAGTACTTC.

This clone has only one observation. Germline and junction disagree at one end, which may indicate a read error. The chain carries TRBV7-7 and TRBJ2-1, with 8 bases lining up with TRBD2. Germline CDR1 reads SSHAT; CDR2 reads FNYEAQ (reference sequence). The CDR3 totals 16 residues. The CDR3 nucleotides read TGTGCTAGCAGCCTGTCGTACGGGGGGGTCTCCAATGAGCAGTTCTTC. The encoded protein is CASSLSYGGVSNEQFF.

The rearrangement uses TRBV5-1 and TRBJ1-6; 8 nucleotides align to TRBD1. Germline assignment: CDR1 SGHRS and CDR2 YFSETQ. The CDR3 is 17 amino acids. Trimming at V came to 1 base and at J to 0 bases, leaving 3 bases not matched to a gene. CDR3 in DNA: TGCGCCAGCAGCTTGAACGACAGGGGCTCCTATAATTCACCCCTCCACTTT. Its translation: CASSLNDRGSYNSPLHF.

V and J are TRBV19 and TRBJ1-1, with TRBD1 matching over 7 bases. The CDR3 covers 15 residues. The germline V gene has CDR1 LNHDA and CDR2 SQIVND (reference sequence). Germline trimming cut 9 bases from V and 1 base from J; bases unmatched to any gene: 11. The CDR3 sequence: CASRTGASGNTEAFF. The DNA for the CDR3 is TGTGCCAGCCGGACAGGCGCCTCGGGGAACACTGAAGCTTTCTTT.

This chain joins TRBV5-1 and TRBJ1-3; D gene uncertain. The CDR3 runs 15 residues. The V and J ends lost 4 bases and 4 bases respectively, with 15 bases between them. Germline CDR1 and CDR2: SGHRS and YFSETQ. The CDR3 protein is CASSPTAGSGNTIYF. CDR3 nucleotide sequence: TGCGCCAGCAGCCCCACAGCGGGTTCGGGAAACACCATATATTTT.

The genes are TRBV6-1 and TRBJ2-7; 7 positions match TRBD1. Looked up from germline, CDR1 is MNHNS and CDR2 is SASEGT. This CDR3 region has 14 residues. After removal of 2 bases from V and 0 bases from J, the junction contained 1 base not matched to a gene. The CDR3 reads CASSEQGVSYEQYF. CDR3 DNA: TGTGCCAGCAGTGAACAGGGGGTCTCCTACGAGCAGTACTTC.